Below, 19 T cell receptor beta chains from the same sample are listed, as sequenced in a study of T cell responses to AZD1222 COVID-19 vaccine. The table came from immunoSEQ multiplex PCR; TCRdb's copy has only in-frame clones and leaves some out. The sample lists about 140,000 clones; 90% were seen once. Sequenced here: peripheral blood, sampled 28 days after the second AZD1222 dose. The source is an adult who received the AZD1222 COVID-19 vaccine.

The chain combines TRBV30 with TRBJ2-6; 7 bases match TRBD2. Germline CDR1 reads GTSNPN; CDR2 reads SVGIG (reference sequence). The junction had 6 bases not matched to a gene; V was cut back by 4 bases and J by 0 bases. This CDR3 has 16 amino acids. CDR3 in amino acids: CAWTRGGGSGANVLTF. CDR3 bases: TGTGCCTGGACCCGAGGCGGGGGCTCTGGGGCCAACGTCCTGACTTTC.

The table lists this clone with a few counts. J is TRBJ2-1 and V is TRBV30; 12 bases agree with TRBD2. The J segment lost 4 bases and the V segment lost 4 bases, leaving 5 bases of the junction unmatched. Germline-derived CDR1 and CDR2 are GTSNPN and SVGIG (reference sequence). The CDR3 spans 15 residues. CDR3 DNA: TGTGCCTGGAAGAGGACTAGCGGGACGTACAATGAGCAGTTCTTC. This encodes CAWKRTSGTYNEQFF.

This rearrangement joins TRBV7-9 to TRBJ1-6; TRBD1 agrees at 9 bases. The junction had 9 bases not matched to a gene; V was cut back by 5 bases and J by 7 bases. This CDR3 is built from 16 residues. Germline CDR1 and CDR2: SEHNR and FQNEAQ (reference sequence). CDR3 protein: CASSQQGALGNSPLHF. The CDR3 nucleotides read TGTGCCAGCAGCCAACAGGGGGCATTGGGGAATTCACCCCTCCACTTT.

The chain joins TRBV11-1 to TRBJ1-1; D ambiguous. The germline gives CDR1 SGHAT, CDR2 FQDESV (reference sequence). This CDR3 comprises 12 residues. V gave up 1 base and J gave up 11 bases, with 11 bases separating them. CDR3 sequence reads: CASSLEFGNAFF. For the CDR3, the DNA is TGTGCCAGCAGCTTAGAGTTTGGGAACGCTTTCTTT.

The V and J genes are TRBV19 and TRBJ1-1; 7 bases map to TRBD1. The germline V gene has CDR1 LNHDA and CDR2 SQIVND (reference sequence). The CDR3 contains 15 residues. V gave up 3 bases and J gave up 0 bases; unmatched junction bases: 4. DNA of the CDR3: TGTGCCAGTAGTATCCTGGACAGGTTGAACACTGAAGCTTTCTTT. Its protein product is CASSILDRLNTEAFF.

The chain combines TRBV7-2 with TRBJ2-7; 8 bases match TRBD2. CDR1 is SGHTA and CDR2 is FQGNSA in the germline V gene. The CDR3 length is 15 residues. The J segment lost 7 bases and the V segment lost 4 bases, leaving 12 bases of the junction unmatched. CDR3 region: CASSSAGGGLGEQYF. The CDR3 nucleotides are TGTGCCAGCAGCTCCGCGGGGGGAGGTCTAGGGGAGCAGTACTTC.

CDR3 sequence: CASTQQQVYTGELFF. The CDR3 bases are TGTGCCAGCACCCAACAACAGGTGTACACCGGGGAGCTGTTTTTT. This rearrangement joins TRBV28 to TRBJ2-2; possibly TRBD1 for D (5 bases). Germline V gives CDR1 MDHEN, CDR2 SYDVKM. This CDR3 has 15 amino acids. Deletions cut 7 bases from V and 3 bases from J, with 15 bases between. Complete variable domain (other parts from reference TRBV28 and TRBJ2-2): DVKVTQSSRYLVKRTGEKVFLECVQDMDHENMFWYRQDPGLGLRLIYFSYDVKMKEKGDIPEGYSVSREKKERFSLILESASTNQTSMYLCASTQQQVYTGELFFGEGSRLTVL.

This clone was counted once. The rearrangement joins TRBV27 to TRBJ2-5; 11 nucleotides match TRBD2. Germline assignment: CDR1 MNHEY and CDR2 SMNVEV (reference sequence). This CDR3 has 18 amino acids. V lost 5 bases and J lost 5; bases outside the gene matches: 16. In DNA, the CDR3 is TGTGCCAGCAGTCCCACTAGCGGGAGTCAGGGAGGTTGGGAGACCCAGTACTTC. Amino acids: CASSPTSGSQGGWETQYF.

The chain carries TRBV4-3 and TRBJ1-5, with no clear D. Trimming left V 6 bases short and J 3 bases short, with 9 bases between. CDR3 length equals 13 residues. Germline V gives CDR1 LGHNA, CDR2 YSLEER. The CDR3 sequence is CASSLGFNQPQHF. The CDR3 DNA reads TGCGCCAGCAGTTTGGGATTCAATCAGCCCCAGCATTTT.

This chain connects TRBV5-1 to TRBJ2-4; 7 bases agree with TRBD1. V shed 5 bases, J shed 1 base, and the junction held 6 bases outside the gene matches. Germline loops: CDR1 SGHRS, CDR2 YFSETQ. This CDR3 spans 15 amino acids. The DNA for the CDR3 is TGCGCCAGCAGGCCTGGACAGGCCGCCAAAAACATTCAGTACTTC. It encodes CASRPGQAAKNIQYF.

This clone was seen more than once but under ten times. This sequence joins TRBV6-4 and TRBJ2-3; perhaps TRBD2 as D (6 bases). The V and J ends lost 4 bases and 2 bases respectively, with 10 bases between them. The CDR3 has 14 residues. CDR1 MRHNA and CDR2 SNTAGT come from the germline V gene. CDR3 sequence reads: CASSAGDPTDTQYF. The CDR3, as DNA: TGTGCCAGCAGTGCGGGAGATCCCACAGATACGCAGTATTTT.

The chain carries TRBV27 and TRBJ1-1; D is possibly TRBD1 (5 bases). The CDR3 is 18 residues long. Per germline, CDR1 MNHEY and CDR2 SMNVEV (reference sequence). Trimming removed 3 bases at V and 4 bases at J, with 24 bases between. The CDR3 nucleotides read TGTGCCAGCAGTTTTGGGGGGGGAATTGCGCAGAGAGGCACTGAAGCTTTCTTT. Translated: CASSFGGGIAQRGTEAFF.

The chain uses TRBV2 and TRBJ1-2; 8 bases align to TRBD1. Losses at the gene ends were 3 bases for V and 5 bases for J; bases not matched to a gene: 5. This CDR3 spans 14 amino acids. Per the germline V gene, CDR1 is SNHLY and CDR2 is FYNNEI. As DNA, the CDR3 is TGTGCCAGCAGTGAGCAGGGGACAGGTTATGGCTACACCTTC. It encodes CASSEQGTGYGYTF.

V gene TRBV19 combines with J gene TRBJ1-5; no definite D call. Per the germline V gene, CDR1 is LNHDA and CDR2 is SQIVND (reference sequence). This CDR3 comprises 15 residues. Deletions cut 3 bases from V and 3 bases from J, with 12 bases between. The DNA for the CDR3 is TGTGCCAGTAGTATGGGCACAGTGATCAATCAGCCCCAGCATTTT. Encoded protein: CASSMGTVINQPQHF.

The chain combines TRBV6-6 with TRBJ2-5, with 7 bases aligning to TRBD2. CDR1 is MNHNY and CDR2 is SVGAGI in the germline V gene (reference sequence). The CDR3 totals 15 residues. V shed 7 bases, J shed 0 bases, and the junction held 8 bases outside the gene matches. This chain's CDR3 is CASTRLAVYQETQYF. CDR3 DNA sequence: TGTGCCAGCACCCGACTAGCAGTGTACCAAGAGACCCAGTACTTC.

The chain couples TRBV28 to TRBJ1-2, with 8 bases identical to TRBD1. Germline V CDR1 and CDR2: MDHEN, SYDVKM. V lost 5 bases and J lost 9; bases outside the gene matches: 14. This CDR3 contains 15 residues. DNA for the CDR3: TGTGCCAGCAGTCCAGGACAGGGCAAGTTTTCGAGCTACACCTTC. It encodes CASSPGQGKFSSYTF.

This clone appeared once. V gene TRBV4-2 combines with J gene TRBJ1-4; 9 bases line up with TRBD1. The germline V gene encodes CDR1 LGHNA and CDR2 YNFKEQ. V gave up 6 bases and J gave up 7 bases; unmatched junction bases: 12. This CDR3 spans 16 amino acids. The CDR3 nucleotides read TGTGCCAGCAGTCGGTCCCCGGGACAGGGACTTGAAAAACTGTTTTTT. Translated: CASSRSPGQGLEKLFF.

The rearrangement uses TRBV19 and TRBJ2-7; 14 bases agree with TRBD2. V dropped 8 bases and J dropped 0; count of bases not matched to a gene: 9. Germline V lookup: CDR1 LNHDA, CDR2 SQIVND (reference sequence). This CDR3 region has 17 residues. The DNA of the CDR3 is TGTGCCAGTTCGACTAGCGGGAGGGCCGGGAGCTCCTACGAGCAGTACTTC. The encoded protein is CASSTSGRAGSSYEQYF.

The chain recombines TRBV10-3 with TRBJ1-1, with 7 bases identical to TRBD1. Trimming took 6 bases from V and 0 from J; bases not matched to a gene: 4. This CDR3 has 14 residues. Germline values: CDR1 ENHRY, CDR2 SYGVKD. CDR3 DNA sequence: TGTGCCATCAGGGGGGGGACAGTGAACACTGAAGCTTTCTTT. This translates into CAIRGGTVNTEAFF.